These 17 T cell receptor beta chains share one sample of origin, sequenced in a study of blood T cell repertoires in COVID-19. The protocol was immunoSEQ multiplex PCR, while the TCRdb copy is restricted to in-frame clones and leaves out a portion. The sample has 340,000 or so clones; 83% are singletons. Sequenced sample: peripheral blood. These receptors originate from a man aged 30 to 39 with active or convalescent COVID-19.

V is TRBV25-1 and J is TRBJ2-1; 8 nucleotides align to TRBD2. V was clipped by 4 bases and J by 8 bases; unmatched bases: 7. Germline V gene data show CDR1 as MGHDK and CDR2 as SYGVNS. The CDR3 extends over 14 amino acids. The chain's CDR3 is CASSVPGGPHEQFF. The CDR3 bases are TGTGCCAGCAGTGTTCCGGGAGGGCCACATGAGCAGTTCTTC.

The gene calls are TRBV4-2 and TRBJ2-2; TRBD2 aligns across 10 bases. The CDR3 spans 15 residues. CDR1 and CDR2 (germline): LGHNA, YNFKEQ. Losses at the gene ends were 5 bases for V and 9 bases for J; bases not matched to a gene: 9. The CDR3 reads CASSSSLAGPWELFF. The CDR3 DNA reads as TGTGCCAGCAGCTCCTCACTAGCGGGGCCTTGGGAGCTGTTTTTT.

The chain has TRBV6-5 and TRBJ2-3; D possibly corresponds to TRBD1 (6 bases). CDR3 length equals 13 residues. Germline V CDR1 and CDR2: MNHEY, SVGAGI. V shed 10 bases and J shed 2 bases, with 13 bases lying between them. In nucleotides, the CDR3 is TGTGCCACTAACAGGGATACCACAGATACGCAGTATTTT. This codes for CATNRDTTDTQYF.

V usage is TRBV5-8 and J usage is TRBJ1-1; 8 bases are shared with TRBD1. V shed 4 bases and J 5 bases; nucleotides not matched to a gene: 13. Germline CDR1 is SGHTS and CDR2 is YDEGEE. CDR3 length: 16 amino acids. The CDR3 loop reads CASSLRSGGWGTEAFF. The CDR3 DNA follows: TGTGCCAGCAGCCTTCGGTCAGGGGGCTGGGGAACTGAAGCTTTCTTT.

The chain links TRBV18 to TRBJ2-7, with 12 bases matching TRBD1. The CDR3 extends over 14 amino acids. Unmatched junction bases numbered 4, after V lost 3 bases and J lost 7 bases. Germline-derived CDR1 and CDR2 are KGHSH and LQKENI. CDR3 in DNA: TGTGCCAGCTCACCGGGACAGGGGGCGTGGGAGCAGTACTTC. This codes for CASSPGQGAWEQYF.

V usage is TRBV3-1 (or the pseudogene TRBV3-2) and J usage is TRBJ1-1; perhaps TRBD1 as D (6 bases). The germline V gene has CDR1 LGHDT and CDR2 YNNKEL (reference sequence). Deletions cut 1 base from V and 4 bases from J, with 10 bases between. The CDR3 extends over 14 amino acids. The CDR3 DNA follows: TGTGCCAGCAGCCAAGGAGGGGGTGGCACTGAAGCTTTCTTT. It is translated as CASSQGGGGTEAFF.

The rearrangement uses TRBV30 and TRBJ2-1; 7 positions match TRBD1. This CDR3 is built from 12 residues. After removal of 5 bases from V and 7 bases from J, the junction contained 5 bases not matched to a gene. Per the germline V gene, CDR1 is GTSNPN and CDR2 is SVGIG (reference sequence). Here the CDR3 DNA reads TGTGCCTGGCAGGGACAGTCTAATGAGCAGTTCTTC. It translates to CAWQGQSNEQFF.

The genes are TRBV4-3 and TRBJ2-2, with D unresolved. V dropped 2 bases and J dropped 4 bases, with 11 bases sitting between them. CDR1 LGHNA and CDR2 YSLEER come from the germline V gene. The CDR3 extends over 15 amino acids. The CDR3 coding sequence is TGCGCCAGCAGCCAATTGAGCTTTGGCACCGGGGAGCTGTTTTTT. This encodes CASSQLSFGTGELFF.

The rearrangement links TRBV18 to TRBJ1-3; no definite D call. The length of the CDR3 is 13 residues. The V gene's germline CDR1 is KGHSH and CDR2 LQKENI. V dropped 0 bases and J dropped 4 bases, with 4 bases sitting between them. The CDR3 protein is CASSPPAGNTIYF. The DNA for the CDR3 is TGTGCCAGCTCACCACCTGCGGGAAACACCATATATTTT.

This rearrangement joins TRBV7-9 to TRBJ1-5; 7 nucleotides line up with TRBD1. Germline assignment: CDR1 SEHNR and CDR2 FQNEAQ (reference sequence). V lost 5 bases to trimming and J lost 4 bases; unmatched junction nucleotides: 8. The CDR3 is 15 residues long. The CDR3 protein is CASSLDGTENQPQHF. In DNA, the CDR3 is TGTGCCAGCAGCCTAGACGGGACAGAGAATCAGCCCCAGCATTTT.

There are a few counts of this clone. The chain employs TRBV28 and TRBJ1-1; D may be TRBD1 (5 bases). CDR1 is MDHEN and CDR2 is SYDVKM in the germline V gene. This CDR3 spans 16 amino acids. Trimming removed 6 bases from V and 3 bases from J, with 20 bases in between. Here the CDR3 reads CASSPRRSRVDTEAFF. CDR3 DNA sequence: TGTGCCAGCAGCCCCCGCAGGAGCAGGGTGGACACTGAAGCTTTCTTT.

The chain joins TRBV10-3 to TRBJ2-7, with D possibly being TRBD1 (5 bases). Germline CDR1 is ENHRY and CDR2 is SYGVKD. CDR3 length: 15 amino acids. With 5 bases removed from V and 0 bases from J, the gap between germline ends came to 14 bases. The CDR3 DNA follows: TGTGCCATCAGTTCCTACGGAGACAGCTCCTACGAGCAGTACTTC. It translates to CAISSYGDSSYEQYF.

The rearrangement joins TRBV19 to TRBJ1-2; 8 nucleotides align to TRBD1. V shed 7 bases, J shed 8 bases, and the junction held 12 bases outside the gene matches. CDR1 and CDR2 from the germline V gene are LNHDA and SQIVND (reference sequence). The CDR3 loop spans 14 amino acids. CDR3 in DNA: TGTGCCAGTACATTCCAGGGGGCTTCTCGGGGCTACACCTTC. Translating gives CASTFQGASRGYTF.

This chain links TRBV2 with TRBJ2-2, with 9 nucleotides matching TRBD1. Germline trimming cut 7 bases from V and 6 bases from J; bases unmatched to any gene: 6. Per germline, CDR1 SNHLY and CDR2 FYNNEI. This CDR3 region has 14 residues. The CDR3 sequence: CASNRDRVAGELFF. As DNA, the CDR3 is TGTGCCAGCAACCGGGACAGGGTTGCCGGGGAGCTGTTTTTT.

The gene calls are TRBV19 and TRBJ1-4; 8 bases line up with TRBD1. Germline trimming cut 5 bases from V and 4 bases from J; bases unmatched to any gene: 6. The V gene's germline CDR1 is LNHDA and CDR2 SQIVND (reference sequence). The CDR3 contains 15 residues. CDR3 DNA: TGTGCCAGTAGTGGATGGGACAGGATTAATGAAAAACTGTTTTTT. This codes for CASSGWDRINEKLFF.

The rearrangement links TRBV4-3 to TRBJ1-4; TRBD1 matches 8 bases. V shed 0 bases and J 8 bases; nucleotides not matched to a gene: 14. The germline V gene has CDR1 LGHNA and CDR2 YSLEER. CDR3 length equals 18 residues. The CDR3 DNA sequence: TGCGCCAGCAGCCAAGACCCCCTCGGCAGGGGGCGAGTAGAAAAACTGTTTTTT. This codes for CASSQDPLGRGRVEKLFF.

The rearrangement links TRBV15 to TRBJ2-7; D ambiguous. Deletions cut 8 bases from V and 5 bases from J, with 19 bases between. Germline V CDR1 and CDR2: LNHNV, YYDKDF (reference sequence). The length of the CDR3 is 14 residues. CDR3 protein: CATSMADFPHEQYF. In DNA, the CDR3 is TGTGCCACCTCCATGGCCGACTTTCCCCACGAGCAGTACTTC.